The next 9 T cell receptor beta chains were all read from a single sample in a study of identical twins. TCRdb re-called the 5' RACE reads with MiXCR, one entry per CDR3 protein. The table lists 1.5 million to 2 million distinct CDR3 sequences, 32% of them singletons. Input material: cord blood. The source is a newborn girl in good health.

V and J are TRBV27 and TRBJ2-7; the D is unclear. Between the trimmed V and J ends, which lost 4 bases and 2 bases, there was a span of 12 bases. The CDR3 runs to 14 residues. Germline V lookup: CDR1 MNHEY, CDR2 SMNVEV (reference sequence). The CDR3 is CASSSRTVTYEQYF. CDR3 in DNA: TGTGCCAGCAGTTCCCGGACCGTTACCTACGAGCAGTACTTC.

The CDR3 is CSARGPAGGYSDTQYF. The CDR3 bases are TGCAGTGCTAGAGGCCCGGCGGGGGGCTACAGCGATACGCAGTATTTT. The gene calls are TRBV20-1 and TRBJ2-3; 8 positions match TRBD2. J gave up 6 bases and V 1 base, and 12 bases lay outside the gene matches. The CDR3 spans 16 residues. Per the germline V gene, CDR1 is DFQATT and CDR2 is SNEGSKA (reference sequence).

The chain employs TRBV5-1 and TRBJ2-5; the D is unclear. CDR1 and CDR2 (germline): SGHRS, YFSETQ. With 2 bases removed from V and 7 bases from J, the gap between germline ends came to 9 bases. There are 12 residues in the CDR3. CDR3 sequence (DNA): TGCGCCAGCAGCTTCAGAAAAGTGACCCAGTACTTC. Its protein product is CASSFRKVTQYF.

This clonotype appeared a few times. This chain links TRBV27 with TRBJ2-1, with D unresolved. The CDR3 sequence is 15 residues long. Per the germline V gene, CDR1 is MNHEY and CDR2 is SMNVEV (reference sequence). The V and J ends lost 4 bases and 0 bases respectively, with 10 bases between them. In DNA, the CDR3 is TGTGCCAGCAGTTCTTTGCCTAGCTCCTACAATGAGCAGTTCTTC. It codes for CASSSLPSSYNEQFF.

The chain uses TRBV12-3 or TRBV12-4 and TRBJ2-3; TRBD2 is a possible D gene (6 bases). The V and J ends lost 5 bases and 4 bases respectively, with 16 bases between them. This CDR3 region has 15 residues. The CDR3: CASSPDRGMADTQYF. The CDR3 nucleotides read TGTGCCAGCAGTCCGGATCGGGGGATGGCAGATACGCAGTATTTT.

This clonotype was recorded a few times. The chain combines TRBV5-1 with TRBJ2-7, with 9 bases that match TRBD2. The CDR3 totals 17 residues. V lost 4 bases and J lost 6; bases outside the gene matches: 17. CDR1 and CDR2 (germline): SGHRS, YFSETQ. The CDR3 coding sequence is TGCGCCAGCAGCCCATTGCGGGGAAGCGGGGGGTTCGGCGAGCAGTACTTC. Encoded protein: CASSPLRGSGGFGEQYF.

This clonotype was seen a few times. In DNA, the CDR3 is TGCAGTGCTAGTACCGGGACAGCCTCTGGGGCCAACGTCCTGACTTTC. Residues: CSASTGTASGANVLTF. The chain is built from TRBV20-1 and TRBJ2-6; 7 bases line up with TRBD1. From germline, CDR1 is DFQATT and CDR2 SNEGSKA (reference sequence). The CDR3 spans 16 residues. V was clipped by 3 bases and J by 0 bases; unmatched bases: 5.

V is TRBV10-3 and J is TRBJ1-1; 7 nucleotides match TRBD1. Losses at the gene ends were 4 bases for V and 1 base for J; bases not matched to a gene: 3. Germline values: CDR1 ENHRY, CDR2 SYGVKD. The CDR3 loop spans 14 amino acids. In nucleotides, the CDR3 is TGTGCCATCAGTGCGCAGGGGGGGAACACTGAAGCTTTCTTT. As protein: CAISAQGGNTEAFF.

This clonotype has only a few counts. V gene TRBV5-8 combines with J gene TRBJ2-7; 7 bases match TRBD1. Per germline, CDR1 SGHTS and CDR2 YDEGEE. This CDR3 is built from 15 residues. The ends lost 1 base at V and 0 bases at J; junction bases unmatched: 4. The CDR3 DNA is TGTGCCAGCAGCTTGATCGGGACAGTCTCCTACGAGCAGTACTTC. It yields the protein CASSLIGTVSYEQYF.